Listed below are T cell receptor beta chains from one sample, sequenced in a study of blood T cell repertoires in COVID-19. Profiled with immunoSEQ multiplex PCR; TCRdb holds only in-frame clones, not every one. The table lists 55,000 to 80,000 clones, roughly three quarters of them singletons, with over 20% in the top ten. Material: peripheral blood. The receptors were gathered from an elderly woman with active or convalescent COVID-19. CDR3s include the opening cysteine and the closing phenylalanine or tryptophan. The D gene is left open where the match is weak. The listing skips clone size in some rows; elsewhere it reads once, few, many or a size class.

D gene	V gene	clone size	J gene	CDR3 DNA	CDR3 protein
NA	TRBV18	NA	TRBJ1-3	TGTGCCAGCTCACCGGGGGCACGGGGAAACACCATATATTTT	CASSPGARGNTIYF
NA	TRBV7-2	NA	TRBJ1-1	TGTGCCAGCAGCTTAGCCGCAGTGAACACTGAAGCTTTCTTT	CASSLAAVNTEAFF
NA	TRBV3-1/TRBV3-2	NA	TRBJ2-5	TGTGCCAGCAGCCAGGGCGATACTTATTTCCAAGAGACCCAGTACTTC	CASSQGDTYFQETQYF
TRBD1	TRBV2	NA	TRBJ1-6	TGTGCCAGCACCGGGACAGTTGCTAATTCACCCCTCCACTTT	CASTGTVANSPLHF
NA	TRBV12-3/TRBV12-4	NA	TRBJ2-5	TGTGCCAGCAGTCTTCAAGAGACCCAGTACTTC	CASSLQETQYF
NA	TRBV10-1	NA	TRBJ2-7	TGCGCCAGCAGTGTGTTTGACAAGGTGGTGGCCTTCTCCTACGAGCAGTACTTC	CASSVFDKVVAFSYEQYF
NA	TRBV18	NA	TRBJ2-5	TGTGCCAGCTCACCCTTCGAACGCGGGAAGACCCAGTACTTC	CASSPFERGKTQYF
TRBD2	TRBV5-4	NA	TRBJ2-2	TGTGCCAGCAGGCGGGGGATGAACACCGGGGAGCTGTTTTTT	CASRRGMNTGELFF
TRBD2	TRBV18	NA	TRBJ2-5	TGTGCCAGCTCACCAACAGTGGGACTAGCGGAAGAGACCCAGTACTTC	CASSPTVGLAEETQYF
TRBD1	TRBV24-1	NA	TRBJ2-5	TGTGCCACCAGTGGACCCCGGGACAGGGGTTCGGGGGGCCAGTACTTC	CATSGPRDRGSGGQYF
NA	TRBV7-9	NA	TRBJ1-5	TGTGCCAGCAGCTCAGATATGAGGTCTTGGGAGCCCCAGCATTTT	CASSSDMRSWEPQHF
NA	TRBV6-5	NA	TRBJ1-5	TGTGCCAGCAGTTACTCAGTGGGGAGTCAGCCCCAGCATTTT	CASSYSVGSQPQHF
NA	TRBV2	few	TRBJ1-1	TGTGCCAGCAGTGGGGGTGGGGGCCTCAGTGGGGCTTTCTTT	CASSGGGGLSGAFF
NA	TRBV27	NA	TRBJ1-2	TGTGCCAGCAGTTTACAGGGTAGCTATGGCTACACCTTC	CASSLQGSYGYTF
NA	TRBV7-8	NA	TRBJ2-7	TGTGCCAGCAGCCTCCTGGCGGGGCCAGGCAACGTCGAGCAGTACTTC	CASSLLAGPGNVEQYF
TRBD1	TRBV6-1	NA	TRBJ2-7	TGTGCCAGCAGTGAAACCGGACAGGGCGAGCAGTACTTC	CASSETGQGEQYF
NA	TRBV3-1/TRBV3-2	NA	TRBJ2-1	TGTGCCAGCAGCCTGGTCGTAGGGGGTAATGAGCAGTTCTTC	CASSLVVGGNEQFF
TRBD1	TRBV15	NA	TRBJ1-1	TGTGCCACCAGCCGATCAGGGACAGGAAACACTGAAGCTTTCTTT	CATSRSGTGNTEAFF